Below, 7 T cell receptor beta chains from the same sample are listed, as sequenced in a study of T cells in Graves' hyperthyroidism and ophthalmopathy. The CDR3 regions of TCR beta were amplified from RNA transcripts. First-round RT-PCR with HTBI primers amplified the TCR CDR3 region. TCRdb analysed the multiplex PCR reads with MiXCR anew, one entry per CDR3 protein. In the table there are fewer than 450,000 distinct CDR3 sequences, roughly 15% of which are singletons. What was sequenced was blood. Receptors were obtained from a woman aged 25-40 years with Graves' hyperthyroidism that later progressed to Graves' ophthalmopathy.

The sample holds many counts of this clonotype. This chain joins TRBV2 and TRBJ2-1; 14 bases align to TRBD2. CDR1 SNHLY and CDR2 FYNNEI come from the germline V gene. The CDR3 runs 15 residues. Trimming cost V 7 bases and J 7 bases; bases outside gene matches: 6. This CDR3 is CASKPTSGGGNEQFF. The CDR3 nucleotides read TGTGCCAGCAAACCGACTAGCGGGGGGGGGAATGAGCAGTTCTTC.

The chain links TRBV6-2 or TRBV6-3 to TRBJ1-5, with a weak D call TRBD1 (5 bases). The germline V gene encodes CDR1 MNHEY and CDR2 SVGEGT. Trimming took 2 bases from V and 4 from J, leaving 12 bases between them. The CDR3 consists of 15 residues. In DNA form, the CDR3 reads TGTGCCAGCAGTTACATTAGCCAGGGAAATCAGCCCCAGCATTTT. Translated: CASSYISQGNQPQHF.

This clonotype was picked up many times. The rearrangement links TRBV6-1 to TRBJ2-5, with 9 bases lining up with TRBD1. The junction had 6 bases not matched to a gene; V was cut back by 6 bases and J by 4 bases. CDR1 is MNHNS and CDR2 is SASEGT in the germline V gene. The CDR3 runs to 14 residues. In DNA form, the CDR3 reads TGTGCCAGCAGCAACAGGGGGCTTGGAGAGACCCAGTACTTC. Its translation is CASSNRGLGETQYF.

This clonotype has more than one count but fewer than ten. The CDR3 protein is CASSWALGAGGHMNTEAFF. CDR3 DNA: TGCGCCAGCAGCTGGGCCCTAGGGGCAGGGGGCCATATGAACACTGAAGCTTTCTTT. V is TRBV5-1 and J is TRBJ1-1; 8 nucleotides align to TRBD1. The CDR3 is made up of 19 amino acids. Germline V gene lookup returns CDR1 SGHRS and CDR2 YFSETQ. Losses at the gene ends were 3 bases for V and 0 bases for J; bases not matched to a gene: 16.

This clonotype was counted many times. The chain is built from TRBV19 and TRBJ2-1; 7 bases agree with TRBD2. V shed 6 bases and J 0 bases; nucleotides not matched to a gene: 5. Germline CDR1 and CDR2: LNHDA and SQIVND (reference sequence). The CDR3 is made up of 15 amino acids. CDR3 nucleotides: TGTGCCAGTAGAAAGGGACTAAGCTCCTACAATGAGCAGTTCTTC. This encodes CASRKGLSSYNEQFF. The full variable domain, rest sourced from reference TRBV19 and TRBJ2-1, is DGGITQSPKYLFRKEGQNVTLSCEQNLNHDAMYWYRQDPGQGLRLIYYSQIVNDFQKGDIAEGYSVSREKKESFPLTVTSAQKNPTAFYLCASRKGLSSYNEQFFGPGTRLTVL.

This rearrangement joins TRBV29-1 to TRBJ2-3; 10 bases agree with TRBD2. V lost 3 bases, J lost 4 bases, and 4 bases stayed unmatched. The CDR3 totals 14 residues. CDR1 and CDR2 from the germline V gene are SQVTM and ANQGSEA. Here the CDR3 reads CSVEPSGSSDTQYF. The CDR3 DNA sequence: TGCAGCGTTGAGCCTAGCGGGAGTTCAGATACGCAGTATTTT.

This clonotype was counted a few times. The chain links TRBV9 to TRBJ2-2; D ambiguous. The germline gives CDR1 SGDLS, CDR2 YYNGEE. The CDR3 runs to 15 residues. Trimming took off 0 bases at V and 1 base at J, with 7 bases between the two ends. The chain's CDR3 is CASSVEGGNTGELFF. The CDR3 bases are TGTGCCAGCAGCGTAGAGGGCGGGAACACCGGGGAGCTGTTTTTT.